This T cell receptor (beta chain) came from a study of tumor-infiltrating lymphocytes in primary liver carcinoma (dated by TCRdb to 2016 to 2017). Regarding the study in general: Of the five patients, three men and two women aged 30 to 69 years, four had hepatocellular carcinoma and one had combined HCC and intrahepatic cholangiocarcinoma. The five patients had tumors of stage T1-T3 N0M0, with maximum diameters ranging from roughly 4.2 to 10 cm. Each sample produced about 3.5 to 7.13 million productive TCRbeta reads, and read depth showed no significant difference between tissue types. Across five regions of each liver tumor, along with adjacent normal tissue and blood, the study brought together TCRbeta repertoire sequencing, expression microarrays and whole-exome sequencing. TCRbeta repertoire sequencing covered about 35 specimens from 5 patients: about 25 tumor regions, 5 adjacent noncancerous liver tissues and 5 peripheral blood samples. Agilent mRNA microarray profiling was performed on the roughly 24 tumor region samples to relate TCRbeta repertoire diversity to the local molecular phenotype. Reproducibility between technical replicate repertoires was high, with correlation coefficients above 0.95 and mean shared-clone rates about 0.9. Points the paper makes about the study in general: Because only the TCR beta chain was sequenced and unpaired alpha chains were not captured, true repertoire diversity is likely underestimated. The study included only five patients, and the authors note findings should be validated in a larger study. The top 250 clones accounted for a significantly greater share of the repertoire in tumors than in blood (p = 0.039). Since the samples were bulk and unsorted, there was no way to compare CD4+ and CD8+ T cell repertoires. Repertoire overlap was found to be higher between tumor regions (mean around 35%) than between tumor-adjacent (roughly 17%) or tumor-blood (roughly 15%) pairs, consistent with antigen-driven expansion. Only about 7-25% of top clones were found in all five regions of a tumor, suggesting spatial heterogeneity of tumor-infiltrating T cells.

Without any cell sorting, total RNA and DNA were extracted together from approximately 22-30 mg of bulk tissue using the AllPrep DNA/RNA mini kit. Between November 2015 and March 2016, about five patients in China with histopathologically diagnosed primary liver carcinoma had their tumors surgically resected. Chronic HBV infection was present in the patients, and the patients were treatment-naive at sampling. Each tumor was sampled at five spatially separated regions: the superior, inferior, left-lateral and right-lateral poles and the tumor centre. Histology showed that every tumor sample contained more than 75% viable tumor cells. Fresh tumor and adjacent tissue pieces were bisected; one half was stored in RNAlater at -80°C, the other sent for histology. Comments on this clonotype: It lacks a known antigen. The input lacks base qualities; no much larger clone sits a single base away.

A constant-region primer and ProtoScript II reverse transcriptase were used to reverse-transcribe TCRbeta-specific cDNA from roughly 0.55 ug total RNA. TCRbeta libraries were built with three nested multiplex PCR rounds, a slightly modified ARM-PCR procedure. Multiplex TRBV1-TRBV30 forward primers and a Cbeta reverse primer were used in the first two PCR rounds, each of which was run for around 10 cycles. Sample barcodes and Illumina adapters were added in a final 25-cycle PCR with Deep VentR polymerase. Before sequencing, amplicons between 200 and 500 bp were purified from gel using a QIAquick gel extraction kit. An Illumina HiSeq 2500 was used to sequence the TCRbeta amplicons with 250-bp paired-end reads. As for the authors' bioinformatics: To recover full CDR3 sequences, reads were quality-trimmed using Trimmomatic v0.33 and paired reads were then merged using FLASH v1.2.11. MiGEC v1.2.1b assigned V, D and J germline segments to the rearranged TCRbeta sequences. VDJtools v1.0.0 computed clonotype statistics and Shannon-Wiener diversity indices. Except for diversity analysis, only the 250 most abundant clonotypes of each sample were used in subsequent analyses to reduce sampling bias. The raw public data were reprocessed by TCRdb itself: fastp quality trimming at Q25, MiXCR clonotype calling, in-frame beta chains only. Rows with a matching CDR3 protein are joined into one entry that keeps the most common DNA and genes. The V and J calls here are based on TCRdb, not the publication. The sample includes roughly 25,000 distinct CDR3 sequences, with approximately 78% observed a single time. The ten largest clones add up to roughly half of the sample.

Looking up the germline V gene yields CDR1 SGHNT and CDR2 YENEEA. The junction shows trimming of 0 bases on V and 6 bases on J, and the gene matches do not reach 9 bases of it. There are 18 amino acids in the CDR3, from cysteine to phenylalanine inclusive. Only the CDR3 region is kept as DNA, spanning 54 bases read in frame from base 1. The source material was liver tumor tissue from sampling region 3. The cell subset or site label, read with the paper, signifies: tumor region T3, left-lateral pole. The receptor was isolated from a man between 40 and 49 years old with primary liver carcinoma and hepatitis B virus infection. The chain is assembled from TRBV11-3 and TRBJ2-1; 12 central nucleotides agree with TRBD2. The CDR3 protein: CASSLDSPGTSGFNEQFF. The DNA is as follows: TGTGCCAGCAGCTTAGATTCCCCCGGGACTAGCGGGTTCAATGAGCAGTTCTTC.